This TCR beta chain comes out of a study of T cell repertoires in ileal Crohn's disease. The V gene's germline CDR1 is GTSNPN and CDR2 SVGIG (reference sequence). The trim removed 0 bases at V and 4 bases at J, leaving 6 bases unmatched. The CDR3 runs to 15 residues. Profiled with immunoSEQ multiplex PCR; TCRdb holds only in-frame clones, not every one. The sample carries 13,000 to 15,000 clones, around 80% recorded once. As for time point: inflamed ileum from the surgical specimen. Eligibility required adulthood, ileal or ileocolonic Crohn's disease and indicated ileocolonic resection. Sequencing input: ileal tissue. This chain joins TRBV30 and TRBJ1-5; 7 bases are shared with TRBD1. The TCR originated in an adult with Crohn's disease. The CDR3: CAWSVPAGGNQPQHF. DNA of the CDR3: TGTGCCTGGAGTGTACCGGCAGGGGGGAATCAGCCCCAGCATTTT.